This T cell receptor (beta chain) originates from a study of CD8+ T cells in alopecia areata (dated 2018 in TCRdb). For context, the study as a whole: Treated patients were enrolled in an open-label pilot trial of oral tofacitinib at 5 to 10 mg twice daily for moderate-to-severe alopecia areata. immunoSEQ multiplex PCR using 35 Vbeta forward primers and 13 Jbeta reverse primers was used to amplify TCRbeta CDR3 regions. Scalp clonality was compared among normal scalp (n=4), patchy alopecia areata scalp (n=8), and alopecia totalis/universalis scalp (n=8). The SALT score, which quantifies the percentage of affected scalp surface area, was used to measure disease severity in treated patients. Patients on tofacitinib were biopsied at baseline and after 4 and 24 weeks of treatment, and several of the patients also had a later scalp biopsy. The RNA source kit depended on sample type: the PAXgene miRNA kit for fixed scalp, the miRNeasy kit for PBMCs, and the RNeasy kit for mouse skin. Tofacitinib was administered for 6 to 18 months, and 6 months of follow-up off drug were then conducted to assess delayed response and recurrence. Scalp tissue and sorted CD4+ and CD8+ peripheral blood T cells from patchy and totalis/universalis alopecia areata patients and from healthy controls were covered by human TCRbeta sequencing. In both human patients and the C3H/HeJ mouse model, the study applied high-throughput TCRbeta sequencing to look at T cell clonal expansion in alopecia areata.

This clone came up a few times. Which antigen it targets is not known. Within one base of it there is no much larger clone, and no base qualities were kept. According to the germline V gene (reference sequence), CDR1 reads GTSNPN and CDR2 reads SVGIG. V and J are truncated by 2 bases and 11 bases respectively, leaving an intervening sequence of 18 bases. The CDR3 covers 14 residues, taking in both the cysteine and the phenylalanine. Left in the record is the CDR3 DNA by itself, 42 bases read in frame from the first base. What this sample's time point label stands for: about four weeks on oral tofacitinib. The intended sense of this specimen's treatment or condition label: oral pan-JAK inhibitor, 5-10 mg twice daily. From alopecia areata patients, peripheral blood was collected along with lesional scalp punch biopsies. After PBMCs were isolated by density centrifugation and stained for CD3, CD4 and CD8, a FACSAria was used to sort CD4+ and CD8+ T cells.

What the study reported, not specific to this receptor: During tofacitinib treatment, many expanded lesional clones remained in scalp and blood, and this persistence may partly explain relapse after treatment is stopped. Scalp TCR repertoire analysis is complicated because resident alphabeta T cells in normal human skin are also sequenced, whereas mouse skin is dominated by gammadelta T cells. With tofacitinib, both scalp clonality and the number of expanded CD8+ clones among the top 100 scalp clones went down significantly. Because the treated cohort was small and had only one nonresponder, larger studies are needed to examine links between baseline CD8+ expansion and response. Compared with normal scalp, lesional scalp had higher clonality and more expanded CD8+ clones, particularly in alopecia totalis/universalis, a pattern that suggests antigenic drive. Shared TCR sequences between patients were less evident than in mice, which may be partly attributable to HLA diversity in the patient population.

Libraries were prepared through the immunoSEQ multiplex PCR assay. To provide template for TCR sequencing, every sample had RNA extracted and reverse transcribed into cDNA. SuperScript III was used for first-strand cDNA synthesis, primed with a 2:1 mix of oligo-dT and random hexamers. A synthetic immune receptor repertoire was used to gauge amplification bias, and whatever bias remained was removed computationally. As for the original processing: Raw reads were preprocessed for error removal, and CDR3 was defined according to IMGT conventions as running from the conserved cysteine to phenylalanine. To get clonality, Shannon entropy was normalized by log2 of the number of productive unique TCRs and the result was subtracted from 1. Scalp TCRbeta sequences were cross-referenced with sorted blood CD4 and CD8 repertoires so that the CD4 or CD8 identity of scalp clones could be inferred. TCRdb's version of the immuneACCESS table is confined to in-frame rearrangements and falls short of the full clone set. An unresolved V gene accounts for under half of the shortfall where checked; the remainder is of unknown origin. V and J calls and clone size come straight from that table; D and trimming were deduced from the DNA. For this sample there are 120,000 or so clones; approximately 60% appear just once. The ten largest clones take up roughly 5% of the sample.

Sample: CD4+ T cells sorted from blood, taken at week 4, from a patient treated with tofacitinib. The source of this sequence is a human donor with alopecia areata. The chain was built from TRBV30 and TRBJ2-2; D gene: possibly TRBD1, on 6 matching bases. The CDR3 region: CAWSLGAVRRELFF. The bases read TGTGCCTGGAGTCTGGGGGCAGTTCGCCGCGAGCTGTTTTTT.